A selection of T cell receptor beta chains follows, all from one sample in a study of T cells in Graves' hyperthyroidism and ophthalmopathy. MiXCR was run by TCRdb on the multiplex PCR reads, yielding one entry per CDR3 protein. The sample holds approximately 700,000 distinct CDR3 sequences; roughly 15% are singletons and the top ten take around 8.1%. Sequencing used blood. These receptors came from a man between 18 and 29 years old with Graves' hyperthyroidism. CDR3s leave out the opening cysteine and the closing phenylalanine or tryptophan. Fields, in order: V gene, CDR3 protein.

TRBV7-9 | ASSKRDVPYEQY
TRBV12-3/TRBV12-4 | ASSLGQGITEAF
TRBV2 | ASSEFETGEKLF
TRBV5-1 | ASSFGEGAGELF
TRBV6-2/TRBV6-3 | ASSYLLGREIYEQY
TRBV28 | ASSSYRDEQY
TRBV28 | ASSLSVGELF
TRBV20-1 | SAASGTSLREQY
TRBV6-2/TRBV6-3 | ASSYSAGGMGLSSGRNTGELF
TRBV20-1 | SAASGGEQY
TRBV28 | ASSLWGGAPGVEQY
TRBV19 | ASSPADSVTYEQY
TRBV6-2/TRBV6-3 | ASKDPEGFQPQH
TRBV20-1 | SASRPNEKLF
TRBV27 | ASSQDRSQETQY
TRBV20-1 | SAFSGTSGPYNEQF
TRBV28 | ASRDRTYYNEQF
TRBV18 | ASSPGLGRNEQY
TRBV20-1 | SAASGGEGTDTQY
TRBV28 | ASSLLVAVKETQY
TRBV12-3/TRBV12-4 | ASSGTGGSEAF
TRBV11-2 | ASSRGGGSTEAF
TRBV5-1 | ASSLVGSSGANVLT
TRBV24-1 | ATSDLMPYSNQPQH
TRBV9 | ASSAGGSLVYTGELF
TRBV10-1 | ASSEGSARGEQY
TRBV20-1 | SALTGGSLPQH
TRBV2 | ASSEFRADTQY